This TCR beta chain was obtained from a study of blood T cell repertoires in COVID-19. The wider study: Acute and convalescent COVID-19 specimens originated in the United States, Italy and Spain.

The authors' processing: Counts of nucleated cells, estimated from reference gene primer amplification, were obtained. Some clones are missing from TCRdb's copy, which holds only in-frame ones; the method was immunoSEQ multiplex PCR. Clone size and V and J calls were adopted from that table, with D and trimming inferred from the DNA. This sample has 140,000 to 150,000 clones, with roughly 84% found just once. Seattle enrolled patients during active infection and tracked them longitudinally. Trimming took 6 bases from V and 8 from J; bases not matched to a gene: 17. The CDR3 is 17 residues long. Germline CDR1 is SNHLY and CDR2 is FYNNEI.

The chain couples TRBV2 to TRBJ2-1; 9 bases map to TRBD1. The origin of this receptor is a man aged 30-40 years with COVID-19, enrolled during active disease. Sequencing input: peripheral blood. CDR3 coding DNA: TGTGCCAGCAGAGGAACCTTTGACGGGACAGGGAGGGATGAGCAGTTCTTC. Translation: CASRGTFDGTGRDEQFF.